Described below is a single TCR beta chain sequence and its context. The method was immunoSEQ multiplex PCR; TCRdb's version includes in-frame clones alone and lacks a portion of them. The top ten hold more than 0.95% of the sample, which has 100,000 to 150,000 clones, roughly 90% seen once. This CDR3 contains 10 residues. Germline lookup yields CDR1 SQVTM and CDR2 ANQGSEA. Trimming cost V 7 bases and J 10 bases, with 12 bases left between them. This sample was included in a study of T cell responses to AZD1222 COVID-19 vaccine. This chain links TRBV29-1 with TRBJ2-3, with unresolved D. Sequenced material: peripheral blood, taken 28 days after the second AZD1222 dose. This sequence originates from an adult who received the AZD1222 COVID-19 vaccine. The CDR3 nucleotides are TGCAGCGCCGACCCCCCCGCGCAGTATTTT. It specifies CSADPPAQYF.